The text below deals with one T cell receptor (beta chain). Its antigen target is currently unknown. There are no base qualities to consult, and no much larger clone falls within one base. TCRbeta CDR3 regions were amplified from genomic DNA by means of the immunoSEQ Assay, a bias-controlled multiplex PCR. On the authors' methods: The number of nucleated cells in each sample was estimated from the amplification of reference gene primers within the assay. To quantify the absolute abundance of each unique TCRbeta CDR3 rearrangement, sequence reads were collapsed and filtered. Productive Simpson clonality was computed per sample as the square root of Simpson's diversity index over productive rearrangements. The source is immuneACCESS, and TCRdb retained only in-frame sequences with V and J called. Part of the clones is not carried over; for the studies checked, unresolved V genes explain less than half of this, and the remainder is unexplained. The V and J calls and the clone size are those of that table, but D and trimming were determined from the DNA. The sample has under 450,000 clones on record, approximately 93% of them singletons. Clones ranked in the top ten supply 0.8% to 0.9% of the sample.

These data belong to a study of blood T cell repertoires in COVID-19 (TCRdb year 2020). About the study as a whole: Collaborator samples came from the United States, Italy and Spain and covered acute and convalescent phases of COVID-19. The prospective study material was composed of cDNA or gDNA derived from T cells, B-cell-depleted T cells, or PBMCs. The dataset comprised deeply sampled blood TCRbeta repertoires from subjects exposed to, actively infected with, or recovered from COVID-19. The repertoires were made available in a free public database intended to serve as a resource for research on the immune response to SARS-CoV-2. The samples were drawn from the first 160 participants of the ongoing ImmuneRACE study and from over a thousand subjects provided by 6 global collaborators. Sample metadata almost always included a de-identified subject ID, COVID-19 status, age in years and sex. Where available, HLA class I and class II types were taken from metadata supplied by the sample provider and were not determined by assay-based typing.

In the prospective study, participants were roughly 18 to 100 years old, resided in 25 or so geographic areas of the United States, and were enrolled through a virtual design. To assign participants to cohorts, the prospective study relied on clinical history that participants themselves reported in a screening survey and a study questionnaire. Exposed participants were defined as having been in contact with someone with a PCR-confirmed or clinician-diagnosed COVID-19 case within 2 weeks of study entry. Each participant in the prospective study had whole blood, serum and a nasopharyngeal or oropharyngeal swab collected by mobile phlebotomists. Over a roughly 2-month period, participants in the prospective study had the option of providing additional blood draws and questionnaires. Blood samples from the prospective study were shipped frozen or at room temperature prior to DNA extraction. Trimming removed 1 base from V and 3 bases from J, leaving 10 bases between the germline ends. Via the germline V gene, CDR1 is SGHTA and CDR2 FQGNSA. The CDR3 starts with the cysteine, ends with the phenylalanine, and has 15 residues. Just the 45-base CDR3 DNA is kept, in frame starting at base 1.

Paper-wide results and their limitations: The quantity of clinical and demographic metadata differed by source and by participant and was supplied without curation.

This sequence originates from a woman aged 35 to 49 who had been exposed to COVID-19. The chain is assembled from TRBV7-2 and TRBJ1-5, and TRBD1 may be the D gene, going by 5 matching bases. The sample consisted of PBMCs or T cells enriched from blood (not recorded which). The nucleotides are TGTGCCAGCAGCTTAGGGGCAGGGCCCAATCAGCCCCAGCATTTT. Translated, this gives CASSLGAGPNQPQHF.